This entry lists 8 T cell receptor beta chains sequenced from one sample in a study of blood T cell repertoires in COVID-19. The assay was immunoSEQ multiplex PCR, and TCRdb's table has in-frame clones only and misses some. In the table there are approximately 130,000 clones, about 87% of which are singletons. Sequencing was carried out using peripheral blood. The receptors originated from a woman aged 45-59 years with acute or convalescent COVID-19.

The chain uses TRBV4-3 and TRBJ1-4; 8 bases match TRBD1. CDR3 length: 17 residues. The ends lost 0 bases at V and 5 bases at J; junction bases unmatched: 8. The V gene's germline CDR1 is LGHNA and CDR2 YSLEER. This CDR3 reads CASSQDWQTGANEKLFF. The CDR3 DNA reads as TGCGCCAGCAGCCAAGATTGGCAGACAGGGGCAAATGAAAAACTGTTTTTT.

The rearrangement joins TRBV21-1 to TRBJ1-6; TRBD1, the table's D call, was not compared with the DNA. TRBV21-1 is tagged as a pseudogene. This CDR3 has 15 amino acids. CDR3 coding DNA: TGTGCCAGCAGCAAATCGGCAGGGGCGGATTCACCCCTCCACTTT. Its protein is CASSKSAGADSPLHF.

CDR3 DNA sequence: TGTGCCAGCCACGTCGGGGGTGTCTTCTTCTTC. This translates into CASHVGGVFFF. This rearrangement joins TRBV5-4 to TRBJ2-1, with TRBD2 as a possible D gene (6 bases). The CDR3 extends over 11 amino acids. The germline V gene has CDR1 SGHNT and CDR2 YYREEE (reference sequence). V lost 7 bases, J lost 16 bases, and 18 bases lay in between.

This chain connects TRBV19 to TRBJ1-2; TRBD1 might be the D (6 bases). CDR3 length: 14 amino acids. Germline lookup yields CDR1 LNHDA and CDR2 SQIVND (reference sequence). V lost 6 bases and J lost 4, with 15 bases in between. CDR3 sequence (DNA): TGTGCCAGTAGCTACACAGGGACCGGCTATGGCTACACCTTC. The encoded protein is CASSYTGTGYGYTF. The full variable domain, its missing parts supplied by reference TRBV19 and TRBJ1-2, is DGGITQSPKYLFRKEGQNVTLSCEQNLNHDAMYWYRQDPGQGLRLIYYSQIVNDFQKGDIAEGYSVSREKKESFPLTVTSAQKNPTAFYLCASSYTGTGYGYTFGSGTRLTVV.

A word on this clone: Germline and junction disagree at one end, which may indicate a read error. This sequence joins TRBV28 and TRBJ2-3; no clear D gene. This CDR3 has 15 amino acids. CDR1 and CDR2 from the germline V gene are MDHEN and SYDVKM. The CDR3 nucleotides read TGTGCCAGCAGCTTATATGGGCAGAGCACAGATACGCAGTATTTT. Translation: CASSLYGQSTDTQYF. The full variable domain, in which reference TRBV28 and TRBJ2-3 provide the parts outside the CDR3, is DVKVTQSSRYLVKRTGEKVFLECVQDMDHENMFWYRQDPGLGLRLIYFSYDVKMKEKGDIPEGYSVSREKKERFSLILESASTNQTSMYLCASSLYGQSTDTQYFGPGTRLTVL.

V is TRBV9 and J is TRBJ1-2, with D perhaps matching TRBD1 (5 bases). Germline values: CDR1 SGDLS, CDR2 YYNGEE. Trimming left V 3 bases short and J 6 bases short, with 12 bases between. There are 13 residues in the CDR3. This chain's CDR3 is CASSASWGDGYTF. CDR3 in DNA: TGTGCCAGCAGCGCCTCCTGGGGCGATGGCTACACCTTC.

The chain recombines TRBV6-5 with TRBJ2-7, with 12 positions matching TRBD2. The J segment lost 3 bases and the V segment lost 4 bases, leaving 4 bases of the junction unmatched. Germline loops: CDR1 MNHEY, CDR2 SVGAGI. The CDR3 extends over 15 amino acids. CDR3 residues: CASSSPSGGDYEQYF. Here the CDR3 DNA reads TGTGCCAGCAGTTCACCTAGCGGGGGGGACTACGAGCAGTACTTC.

This chain joins TRBV7-8 and TRBJ2-1; 11 nucleotides line up with TRBD2. The CDR3 contains 20 residues. Germline lookup yields CDR1 SGHVS and CDR2 FQNEAQ. The trim removed 6 bases at V and 0 bases at J, leaving 16 bases unmatched. CDR3 DNA: TGTGCCAGCAGACTGACTAGCGGGGCTTTATTTCTTAGCTCCTACAATGAGCAGTTCTTC. Residues: CASRLTSGALFLSSYNEQFF. The complete variable domain, with remaining parts taken from reference TRBV7-8 and TRBJ2-1, reads GAGVSQSPRYKVAKRGQDVALRCDPISGHVSLFWYQQALGQGPEFLTYFQNEAQLDKSGLPSDRFFAERPEGSVSTLKIQRTQQEDSAVYLCASRLTSGALFLSSYNEQFFGPGTRLTVL.